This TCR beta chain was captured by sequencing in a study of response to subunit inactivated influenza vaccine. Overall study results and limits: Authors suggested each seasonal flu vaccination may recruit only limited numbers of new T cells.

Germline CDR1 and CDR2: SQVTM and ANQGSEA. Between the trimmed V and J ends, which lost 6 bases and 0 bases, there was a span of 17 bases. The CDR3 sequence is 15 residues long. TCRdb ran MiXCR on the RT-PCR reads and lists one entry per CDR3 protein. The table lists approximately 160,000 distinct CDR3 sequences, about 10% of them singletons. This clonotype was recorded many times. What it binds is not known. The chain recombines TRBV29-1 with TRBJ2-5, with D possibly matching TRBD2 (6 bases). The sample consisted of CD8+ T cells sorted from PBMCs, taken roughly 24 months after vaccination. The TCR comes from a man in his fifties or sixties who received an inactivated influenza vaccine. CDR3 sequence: CSVVLRDSYQETQYF. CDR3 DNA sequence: TGCAGCGTGGTCCTCCGGGACTCATACCAAGAGACCCAGTACTTC.